What follows describes a single TCR beta chain. Antigen specificity is unknown. The study sorted every CD8+ T cell subset in triplicate at 300,000 cells each. CD45RO-CCR7+CD27+CD95- marked naive CD8+ T cells. This sample is part of a study of CXCR3-negative and CXCR3-positive naive CD8 T cells. Germline CDR1 is SQVTM and CDR2 is ANQGSEA. The CDR3 runs 13 residues. Study-level points and caveats: Researchers report that CXCR3-positive naive cells carry more hydrophobic TRB CDR3s than CXCR3-negative naive cells. The study found that naive CXCR3-negative and CXCR3-positive cells shared TRBV-TRBJ usage, while memory cells differed. Memory CD8+ T cell repertoires were far less diverse than both naive subsets.

UMI-labeled 5' RACE TRB cDNA libraries were prepared from the cells. TCRdb reworked the 5' RACE reads into one entry per CDR3 protein, no DNA. Recorded for this sample: some 150,000 distinct CDR3 sequences. The specimen was naive CXCR3+ CD8+ T cells from blood. As for subset: CD45RO-CCR7+CD27+CD95- naive CD8+ T cells expressing CXCR3 (TNR3+). V is TRBV29-1 and J is TRBJ2-2; TCRdb lists TRBD1, though no DNA is available to test this call. This TCR was sampled from a human donor in good health. Some clones in this sample may be carry-over from other donors' samples. CDR3: CSAQGPDTGELFF.